The 3 T cell receptor beta chains below were found in one sample sequenced in a study of T cell changes during pregnancy in multiple sclerosis. Only in-frame clones appear in the TCRdb table, and some are missing; sequencing was by immunoSEQ multiplex PCR. This sample yields tens of thousands of clones, of which around 93% are seen a single time; around 0.93% belongs to the top ten. The sample in question was peripheral blood, obtained in the first trimester of pregnancy. All receptors derive from a female donor with multiple sclerosis, enrolled in a pregnancy study.

This clone has just one count. CDR3 sequence: CASSSRKGGTDTQYF. The DNA of the CDR3 is TGTGCCAGCAGCTCCCGAAAAGGGGGCACAGATACGCAGTATTTT. The rearrangement links TRBV11-2 to TRBJ2-3, with D maybe TRBD1 (5 bases). Germline V gene lookup returns CDR1 SGHAT and CDR2 FQNNGV. Trimming pared 4 bases from V and 1 base from J, leaving 12 bases between. The CDR3 runs 15 residues.

The rearrangement links TRBV9 to TRBJ1-2; 9 positions match TRBD1. The CDR3 runs to 16 residues. V was pared by 0 bases and J by 6 bases, with 9 bases of the junction left unmatched. Looked up from germline, CDR1 is SGDLS and CDR2 is YYNGEE. The CDR3 loop reads CASSVVGTGPGDGYTF. CDR3 DNA sequence: TGTGCCAGCAGCGTAGTGGGGACAGGGCCGGGAGATGGCTACACCTTC.

This clone was picked up a small number of times. The chain combines TRBV6-5 with TRBJ1-1, with D possibly being TRBD1 (5 bases). Germline CDR1 is MNHEY and CDR2 is SVGAGI. The CDR3 is 14 amino acids. The V gene lost 4 bases and the J gene lost 0 bases, with 9 bases spanning the gap. The CDR3 sequence is CASSLGLLNTEAFF. The CDR3 coding sequence is TGTGCCAGCAGTTTGGGACTCCTGAACACTGAAGCTTTCTTT.